The 2 T cell receptor beta chains below were found in one sample sequenced in a study of technical replicates of blood from a few donors. Generated by immunoSEQ multiplex PCR, the TCRdb table keeps only in-frame clones and is missing some. The sample lists around 76,000 clones, 95% to 97% occurring once. Sequences were obtained from T cells isolated from PBMCs. The receptors derive from a human donor in good health.

A single count supports this clone. The chain employs TRBV2 and TRBJ1-4; D remains ambiguous. The CDR3 consists of 13 residues. V was clipped by 10 bases and J by 0 bases, with 9 bases between them. From germline, CDR1 is SNHLY and CDR2 FYNNEI. In DNA form, the CDR3 reads TGTGCCACTAGCGGGGCAACTAATGAAAAACTGTTTTTT. This translates into CATSGATNEKLFF. The full variable domain, its missing parts supplied by reference TRBV2 and TRBJ1-4, is EPEVTQTPSHQVTQMGQEVILRCVPISNHLYFYWYRQILGQKVEFLVSFYNNEISEKSEIFDDQFSVERPDGSNFTLKIRSTKLEDSAMYFCATSGATNEKLFFGSGTQLSVL.

V gene TRBV5-6 combines with J gene TRBJ2-1; 9 nucleotides agree with TRBD1. The V segment lost 4 bases and the J segment 3 bases; nucleotides outside the gene matches: 5. The CDR3 is made up of 15 amino acids. Germline-derived CDR1 and CDR2 are SGHDT and YYEEEE. For the CDR3, the DNA is TGTGCCAGCAGCCTGGGACAGGGCCTCTACAATGAGCAGTTCTTC. This translates into CASSLGQGLYNEQFF. Full variable domain (outside the CDR3, taken from reference TRBV5-6 and TRBJ2-1): DAGVTQSPTHLIKTRGQQVTLRCSPKSGHDTVSWYQQALGQGPQFIFQYYEEEERQRGNFPDRFSGHQFPNYSSELNVNALLLGDSALYLCASSLGQGLYNEQFFGPGTRLTVL.